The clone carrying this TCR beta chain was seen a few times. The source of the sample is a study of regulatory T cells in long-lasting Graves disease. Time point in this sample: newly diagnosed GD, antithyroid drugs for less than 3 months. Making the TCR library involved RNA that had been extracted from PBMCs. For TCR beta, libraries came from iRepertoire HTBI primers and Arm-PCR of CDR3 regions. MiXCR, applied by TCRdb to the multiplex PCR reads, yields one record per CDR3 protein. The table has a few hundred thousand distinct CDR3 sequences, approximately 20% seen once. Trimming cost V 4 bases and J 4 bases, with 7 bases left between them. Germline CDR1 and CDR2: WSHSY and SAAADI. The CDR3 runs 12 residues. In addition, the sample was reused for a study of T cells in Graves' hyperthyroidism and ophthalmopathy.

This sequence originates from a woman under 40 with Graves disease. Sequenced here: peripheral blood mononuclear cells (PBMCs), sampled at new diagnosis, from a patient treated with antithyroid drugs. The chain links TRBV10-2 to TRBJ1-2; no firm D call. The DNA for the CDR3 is TGCGCCAGCAGTGGTGCGACCTATGGCTACACCTTC. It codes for CASSGATYGYTF.